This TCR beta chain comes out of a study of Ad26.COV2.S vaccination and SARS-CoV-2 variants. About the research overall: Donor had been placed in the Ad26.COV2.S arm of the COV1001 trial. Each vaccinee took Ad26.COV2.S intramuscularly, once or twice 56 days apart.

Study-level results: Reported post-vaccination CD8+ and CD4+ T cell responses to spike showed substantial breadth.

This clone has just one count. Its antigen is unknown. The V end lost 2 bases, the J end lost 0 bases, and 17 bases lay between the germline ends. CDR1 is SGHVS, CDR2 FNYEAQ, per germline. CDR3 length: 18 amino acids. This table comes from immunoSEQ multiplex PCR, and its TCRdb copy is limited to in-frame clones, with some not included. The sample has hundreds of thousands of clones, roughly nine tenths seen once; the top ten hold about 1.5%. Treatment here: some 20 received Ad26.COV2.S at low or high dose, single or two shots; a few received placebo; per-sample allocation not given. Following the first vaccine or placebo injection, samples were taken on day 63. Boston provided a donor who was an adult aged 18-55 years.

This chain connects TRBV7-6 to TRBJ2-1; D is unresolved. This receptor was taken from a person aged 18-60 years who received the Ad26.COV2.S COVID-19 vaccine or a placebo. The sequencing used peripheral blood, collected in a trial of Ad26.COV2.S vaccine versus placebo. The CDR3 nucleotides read TGTGCCAGCAGCTTACCCAAGTTCCGGGCGAGCTCCTACAATGAGCAGTTCTTC. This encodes CASSLPKFRASSYNEQFF.